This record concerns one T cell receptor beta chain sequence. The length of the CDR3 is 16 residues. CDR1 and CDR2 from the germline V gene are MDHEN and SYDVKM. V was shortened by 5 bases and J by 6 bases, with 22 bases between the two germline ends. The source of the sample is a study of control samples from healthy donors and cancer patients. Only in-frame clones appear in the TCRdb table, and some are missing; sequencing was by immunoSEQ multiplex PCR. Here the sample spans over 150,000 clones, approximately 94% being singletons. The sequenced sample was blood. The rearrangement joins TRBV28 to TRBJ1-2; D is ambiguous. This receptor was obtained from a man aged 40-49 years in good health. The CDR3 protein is CASSTLVQTSINGYTF. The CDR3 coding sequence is TGTGCCAGCAGTACCCTGGTCCAGACATCAATAAATGGCTACACCTTC.